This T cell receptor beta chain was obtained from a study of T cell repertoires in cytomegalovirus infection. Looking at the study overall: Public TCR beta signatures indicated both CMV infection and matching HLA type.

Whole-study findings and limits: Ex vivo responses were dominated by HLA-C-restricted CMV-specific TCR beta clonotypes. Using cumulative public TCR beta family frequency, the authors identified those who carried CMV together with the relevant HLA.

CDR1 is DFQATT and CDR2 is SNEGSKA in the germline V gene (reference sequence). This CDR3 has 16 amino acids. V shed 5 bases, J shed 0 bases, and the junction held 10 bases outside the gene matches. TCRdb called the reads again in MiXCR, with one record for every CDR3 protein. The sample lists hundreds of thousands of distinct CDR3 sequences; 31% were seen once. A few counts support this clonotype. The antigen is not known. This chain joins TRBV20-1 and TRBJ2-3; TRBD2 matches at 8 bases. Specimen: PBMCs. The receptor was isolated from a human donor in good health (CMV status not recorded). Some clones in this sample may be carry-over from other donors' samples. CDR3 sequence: CSAPSLAGPSTDTQYF. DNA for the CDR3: TGCAGTGCTCCCTCTTTAGCGGGACCCAGCACAGATACGCAGTATTTT.